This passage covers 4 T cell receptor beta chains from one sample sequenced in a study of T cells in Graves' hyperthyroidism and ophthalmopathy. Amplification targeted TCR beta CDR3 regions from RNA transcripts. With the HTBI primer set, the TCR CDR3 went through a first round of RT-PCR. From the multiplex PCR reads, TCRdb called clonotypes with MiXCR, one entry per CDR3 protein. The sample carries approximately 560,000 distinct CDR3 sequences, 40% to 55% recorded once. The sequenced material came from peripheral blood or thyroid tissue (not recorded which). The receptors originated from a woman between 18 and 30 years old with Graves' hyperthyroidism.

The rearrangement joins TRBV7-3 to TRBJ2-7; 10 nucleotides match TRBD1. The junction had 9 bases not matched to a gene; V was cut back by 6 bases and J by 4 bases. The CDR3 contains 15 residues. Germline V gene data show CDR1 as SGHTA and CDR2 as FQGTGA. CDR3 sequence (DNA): TGTGCCAGCAGTGACCCTGGGACAGGGGCGTACGAGCAGTACTTC. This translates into CASSDPGTGAYEQYF.

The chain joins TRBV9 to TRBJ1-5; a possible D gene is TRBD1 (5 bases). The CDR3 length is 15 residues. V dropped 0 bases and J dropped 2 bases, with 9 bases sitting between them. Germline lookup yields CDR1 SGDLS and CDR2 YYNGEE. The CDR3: CASSVDGGRNQPQHF. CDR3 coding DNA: TGTGCCAGCAGCGTAGATGGGGGACGCAATCAGCCCCAGCATTTT.

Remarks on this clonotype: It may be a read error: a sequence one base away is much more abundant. In DNA form, the CDR3 reads TGTGCCAACAGCCTGTCTCAATGGTGGGACACTGAAGCTTTCTTT. Its protein product is CANSLSQWWDTEAFF. The chain carries TRBV14 and TRBJ1-1; D is unclear. CDR3 length: 15 amino acids. CDR1 and CDR2 from the germline V gene are SGHDN and FVKESK. The full variable domain, its missing parts supplied by reference TRBV14 and TRBJ1-1, is EAGVTQFPSHSVIEKGQTVTLRCDPISGHDNLYWYRRVMGKEIKFLLHFVKESKQDESGMPNNRFLAERTGGTYSTLKVQPAELEDSGVYFCANSLSQWWDTEAFFGQGTRLTVV.

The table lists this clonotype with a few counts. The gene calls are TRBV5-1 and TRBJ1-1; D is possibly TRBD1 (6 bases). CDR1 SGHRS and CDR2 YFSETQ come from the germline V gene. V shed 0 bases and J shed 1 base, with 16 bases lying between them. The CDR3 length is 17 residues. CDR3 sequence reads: CASSLAWQGRANTEAFF. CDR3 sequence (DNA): TGCGCCAGCAGCTTGGCCTGGCAGGGGAGGGCGAACACTGAAGCTTTCTTT.